One and the same sample provided the 17 T cell receptor beta chains below, sequenced in a study of identical twins. TCRdb re-called the 5' RACE reads with MiXCR, one entry per CDR3 protein. The table shows 500,000 to 550,000 distinct CDR3 sequences, with approximately 20% occurring only once. These data also formed part of another study, on yellow fever vaccine responses in identical twins.

Sequencing used CD4+ T cells sorted from blood. The receptors originated from a woman between 18 and 29 years old in good health.

This sequence joins TRBV24-1 and TRBJ2-5; D is possibly TRBD2 (6 bases). This CDR3 is 14 amino acids long. Germline V gene lookup returns CDR1 KGHDR and CDR2 SFDVKD. Trimming stripped 8 bases from V and 7 bases from J, with 19 bases between. DNA for the CDR3: TGTGCCACCAAAGAGGAGGGGCCCAGAGGGACCCAGTACTTC. This gives the protein CATKEEGPRGTQYF.

The V call is TRBV5-4, the J call TRBJ1-1, with TRBD1 matching 8 bases. Germline CDR1 reads SGHNT; CDR2 reads YYREEE (reference sequence). This CDR3 is built from 17 residues. The junction had 19 bases not matched to a gene; V was cut back by 7 bases and J by 5 bases. CDR3 coding DNA: TGTGCCAGCTGTTCGAGACAAGGGACAGGCCTTCGTACTGAAGCTTTCTTT. As protein: CASCSRQGTGLRTEAFF.

This clonotype was seen more than once but under ten times. The J gene is TRBJ1-2, the V gene TRBV10-3; D is undetermined. The CDR3 is 15 amino acids. Germline V gives CDR1 ENHRY, CDR2 SYGVKD. V was pared by 5 bases and J by 7 bases, with 20 bases between. The CDR3 sequence is CAISTTAWEGTGYTF. CDR3 DNA: TGTGCCATCAGTACAACCGCCTGGGAGGGAACTGGCTACACCTTC.

The chain uses TRBV10-3 and TRBJ2-2; 10 bases map to TRBD2. Losses at the gene ends were 4 bases for V and 6 bases for J; bases not matched to a gene: 2. CDR3 length equals 14 residues. Per the germline V gene, CDR1 is ENHRY and CDR2 is SYGVKD. The CDR3 protein is CAISVSGRAGELFF. As DNA, the CDR3 is TGTGCCATCAGTGTCAGCGGGAGGGCCGGGGAGCTGTTTTTT.

This clonotype showed up many times. V is TRBV6-1 and J is TRBJ2-7; 9 positions match TRBD1. The junction had 5 bases not matched to a gene; V was cut back by 6 bases and J by 2 bases. The CDR3 has 14 amino acids. Germline V lookup: CDR1 MNHNS, CDR2 SASEGT. CDR3 in amino acids: CASSTGQGTYEQYF. In DNA, the CDR3 is TGTGCCAGCAGCACGGGACAGGGAACCTACGAGCAGTACTTC.

The chain joins TRBV20-1 to TRBJ2-7; D perhaps matches TRBD1 (5 bases). Trimming took 6 bases from V and 7 from J, leaving 16 bases between them. From germline, CDR1 is DFQATT and CDR2 SNEGSKA (reference sequence). The CDR3 is 12 residues long. This CDR3 is CSAQGPGREQYF. The CDR3 coding sequence is TGCAGTGCCCAGGGCCCAGGTCGGGAGCAGTACTTC.

The chain recombines TRBV7-6 with TRBJ2-1, with 7 bases identical to TRBD1. The CDR3 length is 16 residues. Trimming cost V 5 bases and J 1 base; bases outside gene matches: 8. Germline CDR1 is SGHVS and CDR2 is FNYEAQ. CDR3 sequence reads: CASSSQGTVSYNEQFF. CDR3 nucleotides: TGTGCCAGCAGCAGCCAAGGGACAGTATCCTACAATGAGCAGTTCTTC.

There are a few counts of this clonotype. The CDR3 reads CSGTGVGETQYF. CDR3 in DNA: TGCAGCGGGACAGGGGTAGGGGAGACCCAGTACTTC. The V and J genes are TRBV20-1 and TRBJ2-5; 10 bases agree with TRBD1. Germline V gives CDR1 DFQATT, CDR2 SNEGSKA (reference sequence). This CDR3 has 12 amino acids.

This clonotype showed up many times. The rearrangement joins TRBV5-1 to TRBJ2-7; the match to TRBD2 covers 10 bases. V was clipped by 1 base and J by 6 bases; unmatched bases: 4. The CDR3 contains 14 residues. Looked up from germline, CDR1 is SGHRS and CDR2 is YFSETQ. This CDR3 reads CASSLLAGGSEQYF. CDR3 coding DNA: TGCGCCAGCAGCTTGTTAGCGGGAGGTTCCGAGCAGTACTTC.

Here the CDR3 DNA reads TGTGCCAGCAGCTTAGCCGGACAGGGGGCGATAGAGGAGTTCTTC. As protein: CASSLAGQGAIEEFF. This chain uses TRBV5-5 with TRBJ2-1, with 11 positions matching TRBD1. The CDR3 has 15 amino acids. After removal of 2 bases from V and 14 bases from J, the junction contained 12 bases not matched to a gene. Germline CDR1 SGHKS, CDR2 YYEKEE (reference sequence).

This chain uses TRBV20-1 with TRBJ2-7, with TRBD2 matching over 12 bases. Germline V lookup: CDR1 DFQATT, CDR2 SNEGSKA (reference sequence). Germline trimming cut 0 bases from V and 2 bases from J; bases unmatched to any gene: 5. The CDR3 extends over 16 amino acids. The CDR3 bases are TGCAGTGCTAGAGATTCTAGCGGGAGGGGGACCTACGAGCAGTACTTC. Residues: CSARDSSGRGTYEQYF.

This sequence joins TRBV3-1 and TRBJ1-2; D is unclear. The germline V gene has CDR1 LGHDT and CDR2 YNNKEL (reference sequence). The CDR3 is 15 residues long. The ends were cut back, 1 base at V and 2 bases at J, with 11 bases in the middle. The CDR3 loop reads CASSQGYTQNYGYTF. The CDR3 nucleotides are TGTGCCAGCAGCCAAGGCTACACTCAGAACTATGGCTACACCTTC.

Ten or more counts support this clonotype. The V and J genes are TRBV20-1 and TRBJ1-1; 10 bases line up with TRBD1. The CDR3 spans 17 residues. V was clipped by 6 bases and J by 6 bases; unmatched bases: 19. In germline, CDR1 is DFQATT, CDR2 SNEGSKA (reference sequence). In nucleotides, the CDR3 is TGCAGTGCGAAGGACGGGACAGGGGATGGGAGGGACTCTGAAGCTTTCTTT. Encoded protein: CSAKDGTGDGRDSEAFF.

This clonotype occurred a few times. The rearrangement uses TRBV2 and TRBJ1-4; D is unresolved. Germline V gene sequence: CDR1 SNHLY, CDR2 FYNNEI. Trimming took off 2 bases at V and 7 bases at J, with 11 bases between the two ends. The CDR3 runs to 14 residues. The DNA of the CDR3 is TGTGCCAGCAGTGAAAGAGGTTGGGGTGAAAAACTGTTTTTT. Protein: CASSERGWGEKLFF. The whole variable domain, filled in from reference TRBV2 and TRBJ1-4, reads EPEVTQTPSHQVTQMGQEVILRCVPISNHLYFYWYRQILGQKVEFLVSFYNNEISEKSEIFDDQFSVERPDGSNFTLKIRSTKLEDSAMYFCASSERGWGEKLFFGSGTQLSVL.

The table lists this clonotype with many counts. The chain joins TRBV3-1 to TRBJ1-1; D call uncertain. The CDR3 is made up of 15 amino acids. Germline V lookup: CDR1 LGHDT, CDR2 YNNKEL (reference sequence). V was trimmed by 1 base and J by 6 bases, leaving 15 bases between them. The chain's CDR3 is CASSQGVTVIAEAFF. Here the CDR3 DNA reads TGTGCCAGCAGCCAAGGGGTGACGGTTATCGCTGAAGCTTTCTTT.

This clonotype was seen a handful of times. The chain has TRBV7-9 and TRBJ2-1; TRBD2 is a possible D gene (5 bases). The ends were cut back, 5 bases at V and 0 bases at J, with 8 bases in the middle. Germline CDR1 is SEHNR and CDR2 is FQNEAQ (reference sequence). This CDR3 has 14 amino acids. The CDR3 here is CASSRDGSYNEQFF. The CDR3 DNA reads as TGTGCCAGCAGCCGGGATGGCTCCTACAATGAGCAGTTCTTC.

The sample holds a few counts of this clonotype. This chain connects TRBV12-3 or TRBV12-4 to TRBJ1-1; 8 nucleotides agree with TRBD1. J was trimmed by 5 bases and V by 8 bases; bases with no gene match: 7. This CDR3 is built from 13 residues. The DNA for the CDR3 is TGTGCCAGCGACAACAGGGGGAGGACTGAAGCTTTCTTT. Translation gives CASDNRGRTEAFF.